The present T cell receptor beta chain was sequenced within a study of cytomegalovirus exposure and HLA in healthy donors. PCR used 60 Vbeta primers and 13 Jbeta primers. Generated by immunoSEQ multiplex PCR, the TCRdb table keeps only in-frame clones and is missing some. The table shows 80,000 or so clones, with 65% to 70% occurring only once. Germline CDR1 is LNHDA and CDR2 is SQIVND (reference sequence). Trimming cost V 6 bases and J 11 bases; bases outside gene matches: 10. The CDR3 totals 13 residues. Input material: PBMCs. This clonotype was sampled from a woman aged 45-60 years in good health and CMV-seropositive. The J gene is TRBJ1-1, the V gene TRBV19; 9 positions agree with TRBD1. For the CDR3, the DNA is TGTGCCAGTAGCCCACGGGACAGGGTACACGCTTTCTTT. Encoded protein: CASSPRDRVHAFF.